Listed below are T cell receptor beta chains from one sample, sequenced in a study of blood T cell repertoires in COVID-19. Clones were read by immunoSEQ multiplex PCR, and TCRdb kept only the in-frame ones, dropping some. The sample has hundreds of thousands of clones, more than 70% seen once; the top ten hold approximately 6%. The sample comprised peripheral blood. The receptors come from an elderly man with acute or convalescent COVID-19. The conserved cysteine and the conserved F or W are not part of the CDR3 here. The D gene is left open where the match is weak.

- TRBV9 ASSQGYTDTQY
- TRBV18 ASSPTENTEAF
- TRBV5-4 ASSFPPSYEQY
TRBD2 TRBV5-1 ASRARLAGGELF
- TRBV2 ASRSGGFEQY
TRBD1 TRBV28 ASSLGGGHLEAF
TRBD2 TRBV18 ASSPRSGISTDTQY
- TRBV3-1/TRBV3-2 ASSQRLDTEAF
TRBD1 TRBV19 ASSTWDSYRAYEQY
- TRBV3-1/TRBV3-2 ASSPRDLADTQY
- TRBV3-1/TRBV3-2 ASSRGTGSYEQY
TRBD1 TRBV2 ASSSPGTGFFLYEQY
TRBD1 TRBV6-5 ASSTGTGGGNTIY
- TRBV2 ASSPDNNYGYT
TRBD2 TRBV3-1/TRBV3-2 ASSQDGTSGSHEQY
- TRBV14 ASSQWQGPTYEQY
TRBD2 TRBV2 ASRRTSGGQPDTQY
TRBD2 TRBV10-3 AINLAGGSGELF
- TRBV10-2 ASSRGEDTQY
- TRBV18 ASSPQKNTEAF
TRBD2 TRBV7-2 ASSQTSGGHPF
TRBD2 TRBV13 ASSPGLAGLRDLDEQY
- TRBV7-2 ASSLVADVSSGNTIY
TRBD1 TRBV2 ASSLRGTGVTEAF
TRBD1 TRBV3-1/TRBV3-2 ASSQRSGTGLGYT
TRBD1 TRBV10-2 ASRTGQGWTEAF
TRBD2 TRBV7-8 ASSLTSGRYNEQF
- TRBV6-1 ASSDTVQDTQY
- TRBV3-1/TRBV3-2 ASRTTTQETQY